This T cell receptor (beta chain) was recorded in a study of patients and donors after allogeneic stem cell transplantation. This clonotype appeared a few times. TCRdb fed the RT-PCR reads into MiXCR, producing one record per CDR3 protein. The profile covers about 160,000 distinct CDR3 sequences, with approximately 24% appearing a single time and 25% to 30% taken by the ten largest. This CDR3 is built from 16 residues. Looked up from germline, CDR1 is LGHDT and CDR2 is YNNKEL (reference sequence). Trimming cost V 1 base and J 2 bases, with 14 bases left between them. V usage is TRBV3-1 and J usage is TRBJ2-5; D gene ambiguous. Sequenced: blood, either unsorted or a sorted T cell fraction (not recorded which). This clonotype was sampled from a human donor who was either an allogeneic HSCT recipient or a stem cell or donor lymphocyte infusion donor (not recorded which). It is not recorded whose cells these are; they may come from a transplant donor. The CDR3 DNA is TGTGCCAGCAGCCAAGGGGCGGCAACCTTACAAGAGACCCAGTACTTC. Protein: CASSQGAATLQETQYF.